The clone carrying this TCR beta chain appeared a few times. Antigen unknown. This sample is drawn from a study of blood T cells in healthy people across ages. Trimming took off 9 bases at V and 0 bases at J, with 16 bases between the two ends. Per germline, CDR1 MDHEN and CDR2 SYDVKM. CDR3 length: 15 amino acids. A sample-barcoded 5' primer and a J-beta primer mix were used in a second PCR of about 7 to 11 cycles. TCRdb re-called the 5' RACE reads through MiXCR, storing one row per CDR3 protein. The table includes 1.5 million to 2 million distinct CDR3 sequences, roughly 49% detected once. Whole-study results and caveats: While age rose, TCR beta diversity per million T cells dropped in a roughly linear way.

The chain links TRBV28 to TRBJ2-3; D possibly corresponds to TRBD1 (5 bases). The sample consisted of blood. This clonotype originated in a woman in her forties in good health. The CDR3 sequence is CASTPRVYSTDTQYF. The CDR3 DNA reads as TGTGCCAGTACCCCCAGGGTTTACAGCACAGATACGCAGTATTTT. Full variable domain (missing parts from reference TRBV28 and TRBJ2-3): DVKVTQSSRYLVKRTGEKVFLECVQDMDHENMFWYRQDPGLGLRLIYFSYDVKMKEKGDIPEGYSVSREKKERFSLILESASTNQTSMYLCASTPRVYSTDTQYFGPGTRLTVL.